The source of this T cell receptor (beta chain) is a study of T cell changes during pregnancy in multiple sclerosis. This CDR3 contains 16 residues. Trimming at V came to 9 bases and at J to 1 base, leaving 9 bases not matched to a gene. CDR1 and CDR2 (germline): LGHNA, YSLEER. Method: immunoSEQ multiplex PCR; TCRdb's copy keeps in-frame clones and lacks some. The sample records around 30,000 clones, under 95% being singletons. This specimen consisted of CD8+ T cells from peripheral blood mononuclear cells, obtained before pregnancy. The TCR sequence derives from a female donor with multiple sclerosis, enrolled in a pregnancy study. J is TRBJ2-1 and V is TRBV4-3, with 10 nucleotides matching TRBD1. CDR3 sequence reads: CASRDRGVGSYNEQFF. In DNA, the CDR3 is TGCGCCAGTCGGGACAGGGGCGTTGGTTCCTACAATGAGCAGTTCTTC.